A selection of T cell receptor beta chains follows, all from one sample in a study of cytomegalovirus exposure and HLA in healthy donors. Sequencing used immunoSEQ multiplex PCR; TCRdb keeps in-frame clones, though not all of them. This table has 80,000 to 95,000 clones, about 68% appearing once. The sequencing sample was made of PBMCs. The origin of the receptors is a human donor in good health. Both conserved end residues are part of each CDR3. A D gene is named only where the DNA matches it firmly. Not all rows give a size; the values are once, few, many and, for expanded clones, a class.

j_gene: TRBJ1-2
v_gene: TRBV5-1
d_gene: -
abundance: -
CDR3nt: TGCGCCAGCAGCTTGGGACAGGTCTATGGCTACACCTTC
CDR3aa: CASSLGQVYGYTF

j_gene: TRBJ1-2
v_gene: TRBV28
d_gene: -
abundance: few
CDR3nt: TGTGCCAGCAGTGGGATAGGGGTCCGGGGCTACACCTTC
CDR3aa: CASSGIGVRGYTF

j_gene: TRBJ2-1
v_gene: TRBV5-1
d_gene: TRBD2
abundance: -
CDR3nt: TGCGCCAGCAGCTCACTAGCGGGGGGGGAGAATGAGCAGTTCTTC
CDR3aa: CASSSLAGGENEQFF

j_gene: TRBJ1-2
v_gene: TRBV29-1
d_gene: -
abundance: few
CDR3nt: TGCAGCGTTGAGGTCAGGTCCTGGGTATATACCTTC
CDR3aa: CSVEVRSWVYTF

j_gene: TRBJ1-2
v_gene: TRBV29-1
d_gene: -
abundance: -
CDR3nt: TGCAGCGTTGAAGACCCGATGACGGGTTATGGCTACACCTTC
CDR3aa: CSVEDPMTGYGYTF

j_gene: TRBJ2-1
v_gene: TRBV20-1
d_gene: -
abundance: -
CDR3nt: TGCAGTGCTAGAGATGGCTTAAAGCAGTTCTTC
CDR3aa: CSARDGLKQFF

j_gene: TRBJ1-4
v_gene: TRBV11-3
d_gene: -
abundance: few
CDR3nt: TGTGCCAGCAGCTCCTTTGACAGCACAACTAATGAAAAACTGTTTTTT
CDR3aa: CASSSFDSTTNEKLFF

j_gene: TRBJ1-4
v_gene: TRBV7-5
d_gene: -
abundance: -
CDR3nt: TGTGCCAGAAGCTTATGCCTAATTAATGAAAAACTGTTTTTT
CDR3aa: CARSLCLINEKLFF

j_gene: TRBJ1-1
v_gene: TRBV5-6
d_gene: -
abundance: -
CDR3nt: TGTGCCAGCAGCTTTCGCTCCGGGAGATACACTGAAGCTTTCTTT
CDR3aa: CASSFRSGRYTEAFF

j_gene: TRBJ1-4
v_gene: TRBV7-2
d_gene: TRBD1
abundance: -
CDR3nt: TGTGCCAGCAGCTCCCAGGGGGCGCGGGGAAAACTGTTTTTT
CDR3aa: CASSSQGARGKLFF

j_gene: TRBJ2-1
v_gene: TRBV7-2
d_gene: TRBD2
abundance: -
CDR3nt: TGTGCCAGCAGCTTATTACGGGGGGGGGCAGGCAATGAGCAGTTCTTC
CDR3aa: CASSLLRGGAGNEQFF

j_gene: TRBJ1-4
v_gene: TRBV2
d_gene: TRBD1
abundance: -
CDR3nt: TGTGCCAGCCGGGAACAGGGGGCACGGGAAAAACTGTTTTTT
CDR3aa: CASREQGAREKLFF

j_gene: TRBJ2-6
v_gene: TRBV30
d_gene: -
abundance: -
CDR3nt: TGTGCCTGGAGTTCTCCCAACGTCCTGACTTTC
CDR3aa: CAWSSPNVLTF